The sequence of this T cell receptor beta chain was determined in a study of circulating and synovial CD4+ cells in juvenile arthritis. Findings of the study overall: Diversity here was lower than in bulk blood CD4 cells. These blood cells shared more CDR3 sequences with synovium than bulk blood.

Trimming cost V 6 bases and J 3 bases, with 9 bases left between them. Germline CDR1 reads DFQATT; CDR2 reads SNEGSKA (reference sequence). This CDR3 contains 11 residues. Profiled with immunoSEQ multiplex PCR; TCRdb holds only in-frame clones, not every one. The sample lists about 33,000 clones; nearly 95% were seen once. As to this clone: Its antigen is unknown.

The rearrangement joins TRBV20-1 to TRBJ2-7; maybe TRBD1 (5 bases). Material for sequencing was CD4+ T cells from blood. The receptor was isolated from a human donor with juvenile idiopathic arthritis. The CDR3 DNA sequence: TGCAGTGCCATAACAGGCTACGAGCAGTACTTC. Encoded protein: CSAITGYEQYF.